This T cell receptor beta chain comes out of a study of Graves' ophthalmopathy and Graves' hyperthyroidism. This clonotype was found many times. Its antigen remains unidentified. The sequenced template was RNA, covering the TCR beta CDR3 region. RT-PCR in the first round used HTBI primers; a second-round multiplex PCR followed. Each CDR3 protein is one row after TCRdb ran MiXCR on the multiplex PCR reads. This table has about 480,000 distinct CDR3 sequences, about 15% appearing once. The study, taken as a whole, reports: Ophthalmopathy could be told apart from stable hyperthyroidism by a 13-signature model (just under 90% sensitivity, 70% to 84% specificity).

V lost 6 bases to trimming and J lost 7 bases; unmatched junction nucleotides: 13. The CDR3 extends over 15 amino acids. Germline CDR1 reads MNHNS; CDR2 reads SASEGT. Material: blood. The clonotype originates from a woman younger than 45 with Graves' ophthalmopathy. The chain combines TRBV6-1 with TRBJ2-7; 9 positions match TRBD1. In nucleotides, the CDR3 is TGTGCCAGCAGCCCGTGGCGGGACAGGGTTGGGGAGCAGTACTTC. It encodes CASSPWRDRVGEQYF.